The 17 T cell receptor beta chains reported below all come from one sample, sequenced in a study of T cell responses to AZD1222 COVID-19 vaccine. Measured with immunoSEQ multiplex PCR; TCRdb has only the in-frame clones, and not every one. Here the sample spans about 150,000 clones, about nine tenths being singletons. The starting material was peripheral blood, obtained on day 0 of AZD1222 vaccination. The origin of the receptors is an adult in good health.

As DNA, the CDR3 is TGTGCCAGTAGTACGGACAGCTCCTACGAGCAGTACTTC. Amino acids: CASSTDSSYEQYF. This chain connects TRBV19 to TRBJ2-7, with D possibly TRBD1 on 6 matching bases. This CDR3 has 13 amino acids. CDR1 is LNHDA and CDR2 is SQIVND in the germline V gene (reference sequence). The V end lost 4 bases, the J end lost 0 bases, and 7 bases lay between the germline ends.

The V and J genes are TRBV5-6 and TRBJ1-2; TRBD1 matches 9 bases. The V and J ends lost 3 bases and 7 bases, in that order; junction bases with no gene match: 7. The CDR3 runs 14 residues. The germline V gene has CDR1 SGHDT and CDR2 YYEEEE. Here the CDR3 reads CASSYRDRVFGYTF. CDR3 nucleotide sequence: TGTGCCAGCAGCTACCGGGACAGGGTTTTTGGCTACACCTTC.

The V gene is TRBV19, the J gene TRBJ1-5; the D gene is possibly TRBD1 (6 bases). The germline V and J ends were trimmed by 3 bases and 0 bases, with 15 bases remaining between them. The length of the CDR3 is 17 residues. From germline, CDR1 is LNHDA and CDR2 SQIVND (reference sequence). CDR3 amino acids: CASSIDHRATSNQPQHF. The CDR3, as DNA: TGTGCCAGTAGTATTGATCACAGGGCCACTAGCAATCAGCCCCAGCATTTT.

This clone was counted between two and nine times. This rearrangement joins TRBV5-6 to TRBJ2-7; TRBD1 matches 7 bases. The CDR3 is 15 amino acids. Trimming cost V 6 bases and J 0 bases; bases outside gene matches: 9. CDR1 is SGHDT and CDR2 is YYEEEE in the germline V gene. The CDR3 DNA follows: TGTGCCAGCAACGACTGGACAGGTAGCTCCTACGAGCAGTACTTC. Protein sequence: CASNDWTGSSYEQYF.

This clone was recorded a few times. The V gene is TRBV4-3, the J gene TRBJ1-3; a possible D gene is TRBD1 (5 bases). The germline V gene encodes CDR1 LGHNA and CDR2 YSLEER. The CDR3 has 16 residues. Trimming took off 4 bases at V and 0 bases at J, with 13 bases between the two ends. This CDR3 is CASSPADRPSGNTIYF. The CDR3 region has the DNA TGCGCCAGCAGCCCGGCCGACAGACCCTCTGGAAACACCATATATTTT.

This chain uses TRBV6-6 with TRBJ2-7; no clear D. Germline CDR1 MNHNY, CDR2 SVGAGI (reference sequence). This CDR3 comprises 14 residues. V was trimmed by 2 bases and J by 0 bases, leaving 8 bases between them. CDR3 nucleotides: TGTGCCAGCAGTTACGTCCTCAGCTCCTACGAGCAGTACTTC. It translates to CASSYVLSSYEQYF.

J is TRBJ2-3 and V is TRBV7-9, with 12 bases that match TRBD2. J gave up 4 bases and V 3 bases, and 5 bases lay outside the gene matches. The CDR3 length is 16 residues. Germline CDR1 SEHNR, CDR2 FQNEAQ (reference sequence). The CDR3 DNA sequence: TGTGCCAGCAGCTTGGTGCTAGCGGGAGGGCCAGATACGCAGTATTTT. The encoded protein is CASSLVLAGGPDTQYF.

The chain couples TRBV19 to TRBJ2-1; 8 bases fit TRBD1. The J segment lost 12 bases and the V segment lost 4 bases, leaving 2 bases of the junction unmatched. There are 11 residues in the CDR3. Germline CDR1 is LNHDA and CDR2 is SQIVND (reference sequence). The CDR3 reads CASSSRGPQFF. In DNA form, the CDR3 reads TGTGCCAGTAGTAGCAGGGGGCCGCAGTTCTTC.

This chain joins TRBV24-1 and TRBJ1-2; the match to TRBD1 covers 7 bases. Germline V lookup: CDR1 KGHDR, CDR2 SFDVKD. The CDR3 loop spans 14 amino acids. V shed 3 bases, J shed 6 bases, and the junction held 6 bases outside the gene matches. The CDR3 DNA sequence: TGTGCCACCAGTGATAACAGGGGTTGGCATGGCTACACCTTC. Amino acids: CATSDNRGWHGYTF.

J is TRBJ2-7 and V is TRBV11-2; the D gene is possibly TRBD1 (5 bases). Germline V lookup: CDR1 SGHAT, CDR2 FQNNGV. The V end was cut by 7 bases, the J end by 6 bases, with 16 bases between. The CDR3 has 13 amino acids. The CDR3 is CASTKTAPFEQYF. As DNA, the CDR3 is TGTGCCAGCACCAAGACAGCTCCCTTCGAGCAGTACTTC.

The chain joins TRBV28 to TRBJ2-3; 11 bases agree with TRBD2. The CDR3 covers 15 residues. Per the germline V gene, CDR1 is MDHEN and CDR2 is SYDVKM. V lost 9 bases, J lost 4 bases, and 9 bases stayed unmatched. The CDR3 region is CASNIAGGPSDTQYF. The CDR3 DNA follows: TGTGCCAGTAATATAGCGGGAGGGCCCTCAGATACGCAGTATTTT.

The V gene is TRBV6-5, the J gene TRBJ2-1; D not certain. Germline-derived CDR1 and CDR2 are MNHEY and SVGAGI. V was clipped by 0 bases and J by 8 bases, with 11 bases between them. The CDR3 totals 14 residues. The CDR3 sequence: CASSYSSVPHEQFF. CDR3 nucleotides: TGTGCCAGCAGTTACTCTTCTGTTCCTCATGAGCAGTTCTTC.

The J gene is TRBJ1-1, the V gene TRBV9; TRBD1 matches 10 bases. This CDR3 comprises 15 residues. The junction had 6 bases not matched to a gene; V was cut back by 3 bases and J by 4 bases. CDR1 and CDR2 (germline): SGDLS, YYNGEE. The CDR3 nucleotides are TGTGCCAGCAGCGCACTCCGGGACAGGGGCACTGAAGCTTTCTTT. It translates to CASSALRDRGTEAFF.

The chain couples TRBV5-1 to TRBJ1-2; D uncertain. The CDR3 is 14 residues long. Trimming pared 0 bases from V and 6 bases from J, leaving 12 bases between. Germline CDR1 SGHRS, CDR2 YFSETQ. The CDR3 DNA reads as TGCGCCAGCAGCTTGGGGGTGAACGGAGATGGCTACACCTTC. It is translated as CASSLGVNGDGYTF.

The chain is built from TRBV3-1 (or the pseudogene TRBV3-2) and TRBJ2-5; the D gene is possibly TRBD2 (5 bases). The length of the CDR3 is 16 residues. V lost 4 bases and J lost 5, with 20 bases in between. Germline V CDR1 and CDR2: LGHDT, YNNKEL (reference sequence). In DNA form, the CDR3 reads TGTGCCAGCAGCCTAACGACCGGAGGTGGCGCCGAGACCCAGTACTTC. Encoded protein: CASSLTTGGGAETQYF.

The V and J genes are TRBV6-1 and TRBJ2-5; D gene unclear. Per the germline V gene, CDR1 is MNHNS and CDR2 is SASEGT. The CDR3 contains 15 residues. With 2 bases removed from V and 2 bases from J, the gap between germline ends came to 12 bases. The DNA of the CDR3 is TGTGCCAGCAGTGAATGGTGGGCCCATCAAGAGACCCAGTACTTC. Translation: CASSEWWAHQETQYF.

The rearrangement uses TRBV7-3 and TRBJ2-5; possibly TRBD1 for D (5 bases). This CDR3 has 15 residues. Per germline, CDR1 SGHTA and CDR2 FQGTGA. V lost 6 bases to trimming and J lost 0 bases, with 14 bases between them. The CDR3 sequence: CASSFSPTDQETQYF. The CDR3 DNA is TGTGCCAGCAGTTTTTCCCCGACAGACCAAGAGACCCAGTACTTC. The whole variable domain, filled in from reference TRBV7-3 and TRBJ2-5, reads GAGVSQTPSNKVTEKGKYVELRCDPISGHTALYWYRQSLGQGPEFLIYFQGTGAADDSGLPNDRFFAVRPEGSVSTLKIQRTERGDSAVYLCASSFSPTDQETQYFGPGTRLLVL.